Listed below are T cell receptor beta chains from one sample, sequenced in a study of T-cell reconstitution after alpha-beta-depleted transplantation in children. TCRdb called the PCR reads again in MiXCR, with one record for every CDR3 protein. The data contain 420,000 or so distinct CDR3 sequences, about a tenth of them singletons. The sequencing used PBMCs from the stem cell graft donor, collected from the stem cell graft. Receptors were obtained from a human donor who donated a stem cell graft to a child with acute myeloid leukemia. Each CDR3 is given with its conserved first and last residue. The order of the fields is J gene, V gene, clone size, D gene, CDR3 protein, CDR3 DNA. D genes are given only for firm matches. Some rows have no size entry. The others give once, few or many, or a class for an expanded clone.

j_gene: TRBJ2-1; v_gene: TRBV12-3/TRBV12-4; abundance: many; d_gene: TRBD1; CDR3aa: CASSLGTGSGYNEQFF; CDR3nt: TGTGCCAGCAGTTTAGGGACAGGGTCTGGCTACAATGAGCAGTTCTTC
j_gene: TRBJ2-3; v_gene: TRBV14; abundance: .; d_gene: TRBD2; CDR3aa: CASSHQRGGVDTQYF; CDR3nt: TGTGCCAGCAGCCACCAGCGGGGGGGTGTGGATACGCAGTATTTT
j_gene: TRBJ2-7; v_gene: TRBV20-1; abundance: few; d_gene: TRBD2; CDR3aa: CSAILAGGAYEQYF; CDR3nt: TGCAGTGCCATCTTAGCGGGAGGAGCCTACGAGCAGTACTTC
j_gene: TRBJ2-2; v_gene: TRBV5-1; abundance: .; d_gene: .; CDR3aa: CASSLRDSSPGELFF; CDR3nt: TGCGCCAGCTCCCTCCGGGACTCCTCCCCCGGGGAGCTGTTTTTT
j_gene: TRBJ1-5; v_gene: TRBV6-2/TRBV6-3; abundance: .; d_gene: .; CDR3aa: CASQQDSNQPQHF; CDR3nt: TGTGCCAGTCAACAGGATAGCAATCAGCCCCAGCATTTT
j_gene: TRBJ2-7; v_gene: TRBV6-2/TRBV6-3; abundance: few; d_gene: TRBD1; CDR3aa: CASSLDRSPYEQYF; CDR3nt: TGTGCCAGCAGTTTGGACAGGAGCCCCTACGAGCAGTACTTC
j_gene: TRBJ1-1; v_gene: TRBV7-9; abundance: .; d_gene: .; CDR3aa: CASSSQTANTEAFF; CDR3nt: TGTGCCAGCAGCTCGCAGACAGCGAACACTGAAGCTTTCTTT
j_gene: TRBJ2-3; v_gene: TRBV12-3/TRBV12-4; abundance: .; d_gene: .; CDR3aa: CASSNRGGDTQYF; CDR3nt: TGTGCCAGCAGCAATAGAGGGGGGGATACGCAGTATTTT
j_gene: TRBJ2-1; v_gene: TRBV2; abundance: .; d_gene: TRBD2; CDR3aa: CASSVPGLDNEQFF; CDR3nt: TGTGCCAGCAGTGTGCCGGGACTAGACAATGAGCAGTTCTTC
j_gene: TRBJ2-3; v_gene: TRBV20-1; abundance: .; d_gene: .; CDR3aa: CSARGTGISTDTQYF; CDR3nt: TGCAGTGCCAGAGGGACCGGGATTTCCACAGATACGCAGTATTTT
j_gene: TRBJ2-1; v_gene: TRBV10-2; abundance: few; d_gene: TRBD1; CDR3aa: CASSESRGPEQFF; CDR3nt: TGCGCCAGCAGTGAGTCTAGGGGGCCTGAGCAGTTCTTC
j_gene: TRBJ2-2; v_gene: TRBV12-3/TRBV12-4; abundance: few; d_gene: .; CDR3aa: CASSVWAGKNTGELFF; CDR3nt: TGTGCCAGCAGTGTCTGGGCGGGCAAGAACACCGGGGAGCTGTTTTTT
j_gene: TRBJ2-1; v_gene: TRBV6-2/TRBV6-3; abundance: few; d_gene: TRBD2; CDR3aa: CASSYRPKTSAKLYNEQFF; CDR3nt: TGTGCCAGCAGTTACCGACCTAAGACTAGCGCGAAGCTCTACAATGAGCAGTTCTTC
j_gene: TRBJ1-1; v_gene: TRBV27; abundance: many; d_gene: .; CDR3aa: CASKRVNTEAFF; CDR3nt: TGTGCCAGCAAAAGGGTTAACACTGAAGCTTTCTTT
j_gene: TRBJ1-2; v_gene: TRBV5-1; abundance: many; d_gene: .; CDR3aa: CASSLGVGDYGYTF; CDR3nt: TGCGCCAGCAGCTTGGGCGTCGGGGACTATGGCTACACCTTC
j_gene: TRBJ2-1; v_gene: TRBV11-2; abundance: few; d_gene: TRBD2; CDR3aa: CASSLGLAGDISVGEQFF; CDR3nt: TGTGCCAGCAGCTTAGGACTAGCGGGAGACATATCGGTGGGTGAGCAGTTCTTC
j_gene: TRBJ2-2; v_gene: TRBV5-1; abundance: .; d_gene: .; CDR3aa: CASSPRTTYTGELFF; CDR3nt: TGCGCCAGCAGCCCACGGACTACTTACACCGGGGAGCTGTTTTTT
j_gene: TRBJ1-2; v_gene: TRBV7-2; abundance: .; d_gene: .; CDR3aa: CASALGGPYGYTF; CDR3nt: TGTGCCAGCGCTTTGGGTGGTCCCTATGGCTACACCTTC
j_gene: TRBJ2-4; v_gene: TRBV6-2/TRBV6-3; abundance: few; d_gene: .; CDR3aa: CASSWGSKNIQYF; CDR3nt: TGTGCCAGCAGTTGGGGTTCCAAAAACATTCAGTACTTC
j_gene: TRBJ1-4; v_gene: TRBV7-9; abundance: .; d_gene: TRBD1; CDR3aa: CASSLGGTENEKLFF; CDR3nt: TGTGCCAGCAGCTTAGGCGGGACAGAAAATGAAAAACTGTTTTTT
j_gene: TRBJ2-7; v_gene: TRBV4-2; abundance: few; d_gene: TRBD1; CDR3aa: CASSQPGQGLEQYF; CDR3nt: TGTGCCAGCAGCCAACCGGGACAGGGTCTCGAGCAGTACTTC
j_gene: TRBJ2-1; v_gene: TRBV7-9; abundance: .; d_gene: TRBD2; CDR3aa: CASSLPSGSPYNEQFF; CDR3nt: TGTGCCAGCAGCTTACCTAGCGGGAGCCCCTACAATGAGCAGTTCTTC